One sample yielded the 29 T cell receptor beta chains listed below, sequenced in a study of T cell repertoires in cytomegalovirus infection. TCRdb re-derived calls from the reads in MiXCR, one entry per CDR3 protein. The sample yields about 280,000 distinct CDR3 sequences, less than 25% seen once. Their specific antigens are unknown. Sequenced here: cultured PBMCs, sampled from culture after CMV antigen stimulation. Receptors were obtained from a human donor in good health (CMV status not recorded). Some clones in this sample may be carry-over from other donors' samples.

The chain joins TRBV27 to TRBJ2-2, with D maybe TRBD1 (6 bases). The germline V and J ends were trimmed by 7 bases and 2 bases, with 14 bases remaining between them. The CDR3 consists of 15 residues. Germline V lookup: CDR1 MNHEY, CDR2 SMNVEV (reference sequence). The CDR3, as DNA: TGTGCCAGCACCCTGACAGGATCTAACACCGGGGAGCTGTTTTTT. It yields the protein CASTLTGSNTGELFF.

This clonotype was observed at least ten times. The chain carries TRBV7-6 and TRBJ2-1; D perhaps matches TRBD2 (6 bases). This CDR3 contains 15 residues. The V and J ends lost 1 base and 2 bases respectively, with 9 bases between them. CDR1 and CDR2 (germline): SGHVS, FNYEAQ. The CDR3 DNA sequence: TGTGCCAGCAGCTTAGGGAGGGACCCCTACAATGAGCAGTTCTTC. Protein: CASSLGRDPYNEQFF.

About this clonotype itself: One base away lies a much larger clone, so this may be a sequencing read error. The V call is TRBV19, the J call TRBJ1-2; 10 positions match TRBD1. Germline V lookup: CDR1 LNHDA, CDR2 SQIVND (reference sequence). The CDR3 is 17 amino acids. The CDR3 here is CVSSRYRDRGGEGRYTF. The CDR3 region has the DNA TGTGTCAGTAGTCGCTACCGGGACAGGGGAGGGGAAGGACGCTACACCTTC.

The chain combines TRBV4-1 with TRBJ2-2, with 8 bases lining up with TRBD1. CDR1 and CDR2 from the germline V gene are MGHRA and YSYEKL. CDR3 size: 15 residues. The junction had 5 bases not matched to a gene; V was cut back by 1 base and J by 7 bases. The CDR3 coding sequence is TGCGCCAGCAGCCAAGGACAGGGGCGCTACGGGGAGCTGTTTTTT. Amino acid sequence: CASSQGQGRYGELFF.

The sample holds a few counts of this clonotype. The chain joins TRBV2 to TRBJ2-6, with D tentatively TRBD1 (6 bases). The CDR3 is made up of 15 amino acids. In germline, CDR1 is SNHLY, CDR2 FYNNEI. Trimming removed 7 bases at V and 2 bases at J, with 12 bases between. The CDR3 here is CASIQGPTGANVLTF. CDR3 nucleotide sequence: TGTGCCAGCATCCAGGGGCCGACTGGGGCCAACGTCCTGACTTTC.

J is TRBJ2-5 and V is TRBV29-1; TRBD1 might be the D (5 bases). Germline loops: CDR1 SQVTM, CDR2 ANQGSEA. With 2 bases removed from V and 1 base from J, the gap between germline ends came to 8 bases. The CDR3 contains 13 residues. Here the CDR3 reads CSVERQTQETQYF. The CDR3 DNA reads TGCAGCGTTGAAAGACAGACCCAAGAGACCCAGTACTTC.

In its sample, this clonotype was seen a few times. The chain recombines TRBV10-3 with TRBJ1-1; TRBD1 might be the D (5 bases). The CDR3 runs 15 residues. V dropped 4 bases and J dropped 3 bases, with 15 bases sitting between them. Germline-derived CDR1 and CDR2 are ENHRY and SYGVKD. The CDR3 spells CAISGYFRDHTEAFF. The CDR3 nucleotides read TGTGCCATCAGTGGTTATTTCAGGGATCACACTGAAGCTTTCTTT.

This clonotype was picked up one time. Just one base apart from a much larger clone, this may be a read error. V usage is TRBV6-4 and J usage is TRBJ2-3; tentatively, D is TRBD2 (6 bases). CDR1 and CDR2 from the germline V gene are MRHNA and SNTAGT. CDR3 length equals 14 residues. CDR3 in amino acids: CASSEGGPTDTRYF. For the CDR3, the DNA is TGTGCCAGCAGCGAAGGAGGGCCCACAGATACGCGGTATTTT.

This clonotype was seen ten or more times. CDR3 protein: CASSEGLVADTQYF. The CDR3 DNA reads as TGCGCCAGCAGCGAGGGACTAGTCGCAGATACGCAGTATTTT. This chain connects TRBV5-1 to TRBJ2-3; 8 bases match TRBD2. Trimming took 4 bases from V and 4 from J; bases not matched to a gene: 5. CDR1 is SGHRS, CDR2 YFSETQ, per germline. This CDR3 contains 14 residues.

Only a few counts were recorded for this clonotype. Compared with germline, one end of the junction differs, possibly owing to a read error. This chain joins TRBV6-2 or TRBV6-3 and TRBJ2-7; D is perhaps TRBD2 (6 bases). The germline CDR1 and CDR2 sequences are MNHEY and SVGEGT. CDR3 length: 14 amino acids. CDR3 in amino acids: CASSYFGGAYEQYF. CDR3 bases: TGTGCCAGCAGCTACTTCGGAGGGGCCTACGAGCAGTACTTC.

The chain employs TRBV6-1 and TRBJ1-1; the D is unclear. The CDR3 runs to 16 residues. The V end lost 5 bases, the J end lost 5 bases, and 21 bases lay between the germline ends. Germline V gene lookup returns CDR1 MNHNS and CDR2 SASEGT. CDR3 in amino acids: CASSPNRGPWWTEAFF. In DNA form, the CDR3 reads TGTGCCAGCAGTCCCAACCGAGGCCCCTGGTGGACTGAAGCTTTCTTT.

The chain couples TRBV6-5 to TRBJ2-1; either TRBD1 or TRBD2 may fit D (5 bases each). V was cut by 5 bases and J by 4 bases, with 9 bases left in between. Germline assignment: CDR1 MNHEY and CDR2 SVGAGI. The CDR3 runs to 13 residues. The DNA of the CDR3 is TGTGCCAGCAGTCACGGGGCTTACAATGAGCAGTTCTTC. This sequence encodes CASSHGAYNEQFF.

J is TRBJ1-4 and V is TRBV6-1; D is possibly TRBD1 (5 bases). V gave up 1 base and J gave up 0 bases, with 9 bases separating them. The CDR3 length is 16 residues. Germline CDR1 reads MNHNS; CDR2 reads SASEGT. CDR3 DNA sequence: TGTGCCAGCAGTGAAGACAGGCCTGCAACTAATGAAAAACTGTTTTTT. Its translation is CASSEDRPATNEKLFF.

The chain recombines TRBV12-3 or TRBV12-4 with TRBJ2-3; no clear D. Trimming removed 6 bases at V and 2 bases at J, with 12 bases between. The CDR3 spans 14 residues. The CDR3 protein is CASRVRSLTDTQYF. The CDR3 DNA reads TGTGCCAGCAGGGTCAGGTCACTCACAGATACGCAGTATTTT.

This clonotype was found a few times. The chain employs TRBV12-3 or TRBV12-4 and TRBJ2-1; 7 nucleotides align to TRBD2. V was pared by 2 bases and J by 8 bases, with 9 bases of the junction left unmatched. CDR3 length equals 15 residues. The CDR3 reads CASSLSSSGGDEQFF. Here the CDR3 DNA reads TGTGCCAGCAGTTTATCTAGCTCGGGGGGTGATGAGCAGTTCTTC.

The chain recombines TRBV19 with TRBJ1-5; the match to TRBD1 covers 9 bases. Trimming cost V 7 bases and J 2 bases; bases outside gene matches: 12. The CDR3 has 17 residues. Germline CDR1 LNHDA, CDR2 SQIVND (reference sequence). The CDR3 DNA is TGTGCCAGTACCATATCCGGGACAGGGCTTCGCAATCAGCCCCAGCATTTT. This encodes CASTISGTGLRNQPQHF.

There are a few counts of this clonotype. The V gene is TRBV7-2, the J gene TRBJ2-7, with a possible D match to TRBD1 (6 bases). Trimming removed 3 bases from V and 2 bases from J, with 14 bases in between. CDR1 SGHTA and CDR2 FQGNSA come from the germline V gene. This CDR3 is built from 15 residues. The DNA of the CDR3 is TGTGCCAGCAGCTTTTCAATCAGGGGTCCCTACGAGCAGTACTTC. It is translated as CASSFSIRGPYEQYF.

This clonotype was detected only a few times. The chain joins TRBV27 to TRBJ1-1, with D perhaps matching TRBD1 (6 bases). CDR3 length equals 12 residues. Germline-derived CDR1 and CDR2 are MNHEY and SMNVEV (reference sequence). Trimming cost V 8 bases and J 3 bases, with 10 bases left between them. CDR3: CASGDRYTEAFF. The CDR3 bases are TGTGCCAGCGGAGACAGGTACACTGAAGCTTTCTTT.

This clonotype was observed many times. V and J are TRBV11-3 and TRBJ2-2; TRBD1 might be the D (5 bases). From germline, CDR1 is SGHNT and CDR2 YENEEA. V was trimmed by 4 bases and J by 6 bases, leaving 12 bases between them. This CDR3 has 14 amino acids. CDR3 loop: CASSSVYRPGELFF. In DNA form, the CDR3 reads TGTGCCAGCAGCTCCGTATACAGGCCCGGGGAGCTGTTTTTT.

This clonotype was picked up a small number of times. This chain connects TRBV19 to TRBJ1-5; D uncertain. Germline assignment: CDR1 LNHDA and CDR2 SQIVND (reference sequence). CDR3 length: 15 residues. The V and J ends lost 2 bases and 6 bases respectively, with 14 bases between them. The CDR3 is CASSIFPPVPQPQHF. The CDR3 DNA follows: TGTGCCAGTAGTATATTTCCCCCGGTCCCTCAGCCCCAGCATTTT.

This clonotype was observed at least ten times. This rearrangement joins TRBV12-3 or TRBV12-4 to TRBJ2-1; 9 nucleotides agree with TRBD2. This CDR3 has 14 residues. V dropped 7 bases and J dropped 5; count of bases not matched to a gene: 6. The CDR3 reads CASKETSGHNEQFF. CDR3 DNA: TGTGCCAGCAAAGAGACTAGCGGTCACAATGAGCAGTTCTTC.

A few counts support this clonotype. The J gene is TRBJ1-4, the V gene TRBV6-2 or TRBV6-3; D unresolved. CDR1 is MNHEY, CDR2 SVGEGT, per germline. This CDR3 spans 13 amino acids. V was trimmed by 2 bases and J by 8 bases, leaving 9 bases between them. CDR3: CASSYGTGEKLFF. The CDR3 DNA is TGTGCCAGCAGTTACGGAACTGGGGAAAAACTGTTTTTT.

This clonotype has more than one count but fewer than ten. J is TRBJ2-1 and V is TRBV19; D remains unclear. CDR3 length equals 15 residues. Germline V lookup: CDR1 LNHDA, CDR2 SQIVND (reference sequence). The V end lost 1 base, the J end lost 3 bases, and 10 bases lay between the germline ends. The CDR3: CASSIGSPRYNEQFF. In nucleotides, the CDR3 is TGTGCCAGTAGTATAGGATCTCCCCGCTACAATGAGCAGTTCTTC. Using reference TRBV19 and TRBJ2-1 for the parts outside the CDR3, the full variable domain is DGGITQSPKYLFRKEGQNVTLSCEQNLNHDAMYWYRQDPGQGLRLIYYSQIVNDFQKGDIAEGYSVSREKKESFPLTVTSAQKNPTAFYLCASSIGSPRYNEQFFGPGTRLTVL.

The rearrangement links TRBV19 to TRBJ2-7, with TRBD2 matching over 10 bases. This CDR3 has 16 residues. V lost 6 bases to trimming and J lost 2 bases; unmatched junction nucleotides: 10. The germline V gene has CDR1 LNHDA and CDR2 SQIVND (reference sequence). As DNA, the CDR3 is TGTGCCAGTAGCTCACCGGGACTAGCGTCTACCTACGAGCAGTACTTC. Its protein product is CASSSPGLASTYEQYF. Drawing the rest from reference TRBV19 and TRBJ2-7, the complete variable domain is DGGITQSPKYLFRKEGQNVTLSCEQNLNHDAMYWYRQDPGQGLRLIYYSQIVNDFQKGDIAEGYSVSREKKESFPLTVTSAQKNPTAFYLCASSSPGLASTYEQYFGPGTRLTVT.

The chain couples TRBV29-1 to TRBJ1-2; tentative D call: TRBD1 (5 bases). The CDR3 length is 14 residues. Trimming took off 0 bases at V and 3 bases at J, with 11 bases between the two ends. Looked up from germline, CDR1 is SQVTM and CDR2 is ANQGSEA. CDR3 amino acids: CSVEDLEGDYGYTF. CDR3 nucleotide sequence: TGCAGCGTTGAAGATCTAGAAGGGGACTATGGCTACACCTTC.

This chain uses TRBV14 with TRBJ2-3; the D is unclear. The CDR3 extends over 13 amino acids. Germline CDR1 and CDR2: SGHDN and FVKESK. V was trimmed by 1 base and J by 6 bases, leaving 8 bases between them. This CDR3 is CASSQATFDTQYF. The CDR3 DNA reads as TGTGCCAGCAGCCAAGCGACTTTCGATACGCAGTATTTT.

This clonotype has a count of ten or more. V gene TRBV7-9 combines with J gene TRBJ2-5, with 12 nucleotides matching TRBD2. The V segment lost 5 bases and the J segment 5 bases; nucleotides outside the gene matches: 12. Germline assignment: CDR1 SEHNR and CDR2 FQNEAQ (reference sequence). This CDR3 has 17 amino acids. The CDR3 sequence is CASSPPSLAGGSETQYF. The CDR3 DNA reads TGTGCCAGCAGCCCACCTAGCCTAGCGGGAGGGTCGGAGACCCAGTACTTC.

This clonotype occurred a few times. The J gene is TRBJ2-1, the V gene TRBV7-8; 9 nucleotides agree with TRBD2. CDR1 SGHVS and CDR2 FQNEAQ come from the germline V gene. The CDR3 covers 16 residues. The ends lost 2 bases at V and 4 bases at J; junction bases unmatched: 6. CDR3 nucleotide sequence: TGTGCCAGCAGCTTACAGACGGCGGGAGGGTACAATGAGCAGTTCTTC. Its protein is CASSLQTAGGYNEQFF.

CDR3 sequence: CASTWPGIREPVQGYTF. DNA of the CDR3: TGCGCCAGCACGTGGCCAGGGATCCGAGAGCCGGTTCAAGGCTACACCTTC. The genes are TRBV10-2 and TRBJ1-2; the D gene is possibly TRBD1 (5 bases). V dropped 7 bases and J dropped 8 bases, with 29 bases sitting between them. CDR1 is WSHSY, CDR2 SAAADI, per germline. This CDR3 spans 17 amino acids.